The subject of this entry is one TCR beta chain. The data stem from a study of blood T cell repertoires in COVID-19. The overall study: Donors in the United States, Italy and Spain gave samples during acute or convalescent COVID-19.

Assay used: immunoSEQ multiplex PCR; TCRdb lists only in-frame clones, some missing. The sample holds about 260,000 clones, over 65% seen once. The CDR3 extends over 13 amino acids. V was pared by 0 bases and J by 9 bases, with 10 bases between. In germline, CDR1 is SGDLS, CDR2 YYNGEE. The V and J genes are TRBV9 and TRBJ2-1; D perhaps matches TRBD1 (6 bases). Sequencing input: peripheral blood. This receptor was taken from a man aged 55 to 70 who had recovered from COVID-19. The CDR3 sequence is CASSVGRGAEQFF. CDR3 DNA: TGTGCCAGCAGCGTAGGCAGGGGTGCTGAGCAGTTCTTC.